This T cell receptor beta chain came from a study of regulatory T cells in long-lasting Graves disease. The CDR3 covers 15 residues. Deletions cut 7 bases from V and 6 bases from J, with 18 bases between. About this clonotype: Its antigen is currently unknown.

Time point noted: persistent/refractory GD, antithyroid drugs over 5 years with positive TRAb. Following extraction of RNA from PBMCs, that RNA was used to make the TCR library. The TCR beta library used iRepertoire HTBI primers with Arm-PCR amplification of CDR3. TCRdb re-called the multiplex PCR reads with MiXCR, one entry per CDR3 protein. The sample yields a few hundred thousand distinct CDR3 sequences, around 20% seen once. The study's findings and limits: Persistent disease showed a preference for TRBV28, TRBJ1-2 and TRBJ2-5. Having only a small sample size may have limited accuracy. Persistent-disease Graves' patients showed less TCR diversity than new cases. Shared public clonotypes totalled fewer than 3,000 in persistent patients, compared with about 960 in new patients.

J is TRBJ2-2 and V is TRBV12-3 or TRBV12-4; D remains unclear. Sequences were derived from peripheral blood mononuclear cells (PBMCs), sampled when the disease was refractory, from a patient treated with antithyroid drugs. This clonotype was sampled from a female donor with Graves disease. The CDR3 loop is CASIGDTLVSGELFF. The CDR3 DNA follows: TGTGCCAGCATTGGAGACACGCTGGTATCCGGGGAGCTGTTTTTT.